Shown below are 21 T cell receptor beta chains from a single sample sequenced in a study of shared clonotypes between healthy human individuals (dated by TCRdb to 2018 to 2021). Library preparation used the immunoSEQ multiplex PCR assay. What TCRdb holds here is the immuneACCESS table cut down to in-frame rearrangements. Part of the clones is not present; checked against another copy, under half of the missing clones reflect an unresolved V gene, and the others are unexplained. In all, the sample holds about 600,000 clones, and about 80% of those were seen once. The leading ten clones occupy approximately 12% of the sample. Sequenced: PBMCs. The receptors originated from a woman aged 40 to 50 in good health. Some clones in this sample may be carry-over from other donors' samples.

The chain is built from TRBV7-9 and TRBJ1-4; the D gene is possibly TRBD1 (5 bases). Trimming took off 5 bases at V and 13 bases at J, with 14 bases between the two ends. Germline V gene sequence: CDR1 SEHNR, CDR2 FQNEAQ (reference sequence). This CDR3 spans 12 amino acids. The CDR3 protein is CASSDIGRGLFF. CDR3 DNA sequence: TGTGCCAGCAGCGATATCGGGAGGGGACTGTTTTTT.

This clone was detected once. The V and J genes are TRBV6-1 and TRBJ1-5; possible D gene TRBD1, 6 bases. The CDR3 extends over 15 amino acids. CDR1 and CDR2 (germline): MNHNS, SASEGT. V was pared by 7 bases and J by 4 bases, with 17 bases between. The CDR3 region has the DNA TGTGCCAGCAAGTACTCCGGACAGATAAATCAGCCCCAGCATTTT. Amino acid sequence: CASKYSGQINQPQHF.

The genes are TRBV6-6 and TRBJ1-5; D remains ambiguous. Trimming removed 0 bases from V and 0 bases from J, with 9 bases in between. This CDR3 comprises 16 residues. Germline-derived CDR1 and CDR2 are MNHNY and SVGAGI (reference sequence). The CDR3 coding sequence is TGTGCCAGCAGTTACTCTTCAGGTTATAGCAATCAGCCCCAGCATTTT. Its translation is CASSYSSGYSNQPQHF.

With regard to this clone: In this CDR3 the conserved last residue, phenylalanine or tryptophan, is missing, so a read error is likely. The rearrangement uses TRBV29-1 and TRBJ2-7; D might be TRBD1 (6 bases). Germline V gives CDR1 SQVTM, CDR2 ANQGSEA. The V gene lost 6 bases and the J gene lost 4 bases, with 19 bases spanning the gap. The CDR3 consists of 14 residues. DNA of the CDR3: TGCAGCGTGGTCCGGGACACTGGGGGTTACGAGCAGTACCTC. This codes for CSVVRDTGGYEQYL.

The CDR3 DNA is TGCGCCAGCAGCTTTGGGGCAGCCTATGGCTACACCTTC. Protein sequence: CASSFGAAYGYTF. This chain links TRBV5-1 with TRBJ1-2, with D perhaps TRBD1 (5 bases). The germline gives CDR1 SGHRS, CDR2 YFSETQ. The CDR3 contains 13 residues. The germline V and J ends were trimmed by 2 bases and 4 bases, with 9 bases remaining between them.

The rearrangement links TRBV19 to TRBJ2-6, with 10 positions matching TRBD1. The germline V gene has CDR1 LNHDA and CDR2 SQIVND (reference sequence). Trimming took 4 bases from V and 0 from J; bases not matched to a gene: 12. The CDR3 totals 20 residues. This CDR3 is CASSRQGARPRSSGANVLTF. The DNA for the CDR3 is TGTGCCAGTAGTAGACAGGGGGCCCGACCTCGTAGCTCTGGGGCCAACGTCCTGACTTTC.

The genes are TRBV6-6 and TRBJ2-1, with D unclear. Germline CDR1 is MNHNY and CDR2 is SVGAGI (reference sequence). The CDR3 is 15 amino acids. Trimming shortened V by 6 bases and J by 0 bases, and 12 bases separated the two germline ends. The CDR3 region has the DNA TGTGCCAGCAGAGACGCCCAAAGCTCCTACAATGAGCAGTTCTTC. It translates to CASRDAQSSYNEQFF.

The count of this clone is one. This sequence joins TRBV7-3 and TRBJ1-3; weak D call: TRBD1 (5 bases). V was shortened by 2 bases and J by 3 bases, with 17 bases between the two germline ends. Germline loops: CDR1 SGHTA, CDR2 FQGTGA. The CDR3 consists of 17 residues. The CDR3: CASSLWGESPFGNTIYF. The CDR3 bases are TGTGCCAGCAGCTTATGGGGGGAGAGTCCTTTTGGAAACACCATATATTTT.

The table lists this clone with a few counts. The V call is TRBV2, the J call TRBJ1-1; D possibly corresponds to TRBD1 (5 bases). The V and J ends lost 11 bases and 1 base respectively, with 14 bases between them. This CDR3 is 13 amino acids long. The germline V gene encodes CDR1 SNHLY and CDR2 FYNNEI. The CDR3 DNA follows: TGTGCCGGGGGGGACCTTTCGAACACTGAAGCTTTCTTT. Amino acid sequence: CAGGDLSNTEAFF.

The rearrangement links TRBV4-1 to TRBJ2-5; 7 bases are shared with TRBD1. The germline V gene has CDR1 MGHRA and CDR2 YSYEKL. The CDR3 contains 14 residues. The trim removed 4 bases at V and 4 bases at J, leaving 6 bases unmatched. The CDR3 loop reads CASSRGTVLETQYF. The CDR3 DNA reads TGCGCCAGCAGCCGAGGGACAGTTTTAGAGACCCAGTACTTC.

This clone turned up a few times. This rearrangement joins TRBV19 to TRBJ2-7; 7 bases line up with TRBD1. The CDR3 is 15 amino acids. Germline lookup yields CDR1 LNHDA and CDR2 SQIVND (reference sequence). The ends lost 9 bases at V and 0 bases at J; junction bases unmatched: 11. The CDR3 region is CASRVRGQSSYEQYF. The CDR3 bases are TGTGCCAGCAGAGTGAGGGGACAGAGCTCCTACGAGCAGTACTTC.

Regarding this clone: The sample contains more than one DNA sequence encoding this CDR3. The DNA of the CDR3 is TGTGCCAGCAGGCCGGGGGGCTATGGCTACACCTTC. This gives the protein CASRPGGYGYTF. V gene TRBV28 combines with J gene TRBJ1-2; possible D gene TRBD1, 5 bases. The germline V gene encodes CDR1 MDHEN and CDR2 SYDVKM. This CDR3 comprises 12 residues. Trimming pared 6 bases from V and 4 bases from J, leaving 9 bases between.

This chain links TRBV19 with TRBJ1-1; no firm D call. Germline CDR1 is LNHDA and CDR2 is SQIVND (reference sequence). V was clipped by 9 bases and J by 1 base, with 12 bases between them. The length of the CDR3 is 13 residues. CDR3 amino acids: CASFRAPNTEAFF. CDR3 coding DNA: TGTGCCAGCTTCCGGGCTCCGAACACTGAAGCTTTCTTT.

CDR3 residues: CASSWTGPPLEAFF. The CDR3, as DNA: TGCGCCAGCAGCTGGACGGGTCCCCCACTGGAAGCTTTCTTT. The gene calls are TRBV5-1 and TRBJ1-1; D remains unclear. V dropped 3 bases and J dropped 8 bases, with 17 bases sitting between them. The CDR3 is 14 amino acids. Germline loops: CDR1 SGHRS, CDR2 YFSETQ.

This clone was counted a few times. The V gene is TRBV10-2, the J gene TRBJ1-5; no definite D call. CDR3 size: 12 residues. CDR1 and CDR2 (germline): WSHSY, SAAADI. V was shortened by 0 bases and J by 5 bases, with 2 bases between the two germline ends. CDR3 DNA sequence: TGCGCCAGCAGTGAGTCTCATCAGCCCCAGCATTTT. Residues: CASSESHQPQHF.

The chain joins TRBV7-2 to TRBJ2-5, with D perhaps matching TRBD1 (6 bases). Trimming stripped 1 base from V and 0 bases from J, with 9 bases between. The germline V gene encodes CDR1 SGHTA and CDR2 FQGNSA. The CDR3 contains 15 residues. The DNA of the CDR3 is TGTGCCAGCAGCTTAGAGGGGACATACCAAGAGACCCAGTACTTC. Its translation: CASSLEGTYQETQYF.

CDR3: CASSLSTAGEAFF. The DNA of the CDR3 is TGTGCCAGCAGTTTATCGACGGCGGGTGAAGCTTTCTTT. The chain combines TRBV28 with TRBJ1-1, with D hard to call. CDR1 is MDHEN and CDR2 is SYDVKM in the germline V gene. The CDR3 runs to 13 residues. The V and J ends lost 1 base and 7 bases respectively, with 10 bases between them.

DNA for the CDR3: TGTGCCAGCAGCTCCCCTACAGGGACCCTACGCTACGAGCAGTACTTC. This gives the protein CASSSPTGTLRYEQYF. V usage is TRBV7-8 and J usage is TRBJ2-7, with D tentatively TRBD1 (6 bases). The V gene's germline CDR1 is SGHVS and CDR2 FQNEAQ. V lost 4 bases, J lost 3 bases, and 19 bases lay in between. The CDR3 consists of 16 residues. Full variable domain (remainder filled in from reference TRBV7-8 and TRBJ2-7): GAGVSQSPRYKVAKRGQDVALRCDPISGHVSLFWYQQALGQGPEFLTYFQNEAQLDKSGLPSDRFFAERPEGSVSTLKIQRTQQEDSAVYLCASSSPTGTLRYEQYFGPGTRLTVT.

The rearrangement uses TRBV28 and TRBJ2-7, with D perhaps matching TRBD2 (7 bases). There are 16 residues in the CDR3. V dropped 3 bases and J dropped 2 bases, with 17 bases sitting between them. CDR1 and CDR2 from the germline V gene are MDHEN and SYDVKM. The CDR3 protein is CASSFGEVGGPYEQYF. CDR3 DNA sequence: TGTGCCAGCAGTTTCGGGGAGGTGGGGGGGCCCTACGAGCAGTACTTC.

The count of this clone is one. This rearrangement joins TRBV5-8 to TRBJ1-1; no definite D call. This CDR3 region has 12 residues. The germline V gene encodes CDR1 SGHTS and CDR2 YDEGEE. V was pared by 0 bases and J by 10 bases, with 10 bases between. As DNA, the CDR3 is TGTGCCAGCAGCTTGGCGGGTCTGAGAGCTTTCTTT. This codes for CASSLAGLRAFF.

The V and J genes are TRBV4-1 and TRBJ2-2, with 10 nucleotides matching TRBD1. Germline lookup yields CDR1 MGHRA and CDR2 YSYEKL. J lost 6 bases, V lost 2 bases, and 3 bases had no gene match. The CDR3 runs 15 residues. CDR3 protein: CASSQRQGAAGELFF. CDR3 in DNA: TGCGCCAGCAGCCAAAGACAGGGGGCGGCCGGGGAGCTGTTTTTT.